The rows below give T cell receptor beta chains drawn from one sample of a study of blood T cells in healthy people across ages. TCRdb re-called the 5' RACE reads through MiXCR, storing one row per CDR3 protein. The profile covers over 1,500,000 distinct CDR3 sequences, with approximately 50% appearing a single time and 2.1% taken by the ten largest. Sequenced sample: blood. Every receptor here comes from a woman in her forties in good health. Both conserved end residues are part of each CDR3. Fields, in order: D gene, V gene, CDR3 protein. The D gene is left open where the match is weak.

D: .
V: TRBV20-1
CDR3: CSARDRITRNEQFF

D: .
V: TRBV2
CDR3: CASSEIGDYNGYTF

D: .
V: TRBV29-1
CDR3: CSVWGKGTEAFF

D: .
V: TRBV7-2
CDR3: CASSLVGAGIQETQYF

D: .
V: TRBV6-1
CDR3: CASSPGRLSPFSGANVLTF

D: TRBD2
V: TRBV7-2
CDR3: CASSIGLAGGKGNEQFF

D: .
V: TRBV28
CDR3: CASSLTPSSGSQPQHF

D: .
V: TRBV13
CDR3: CASSSEGSGDSNQPQHF

D: TRBD1
V: TRBV7-8
CDR3: CASSPDRGGLMNTEAFF

D: .
V: TRBV28
CDR3: CASSLGVTNEKLFF

D: .
V: TRBV7-2
CDR3: CASSASQQGGYTF

D: TRBD1
V: TRBV6-5
CDR3: CASSSPRRGRDGYTF

D: .
V: TRBV20-1
CDR3: CSARAGGGTEAFF

D: TRBD2
V: TRBV6-2/TRBV6-3
CDR3: CASSYLAGAPPVTDTQYF

D: .
V: TRBV3-1
CDR3: CASSQAGPQYF

D: TRBD2
V: TRBV12-3/TRBV12-4
CDR3: CASRDSGGARDTQYF

D: TRBD1
V: TRBV11-2
CDR3: CASSLQGTQGVGSSGANVLTF

D: .
V: TRBV6-1
CDR3: CASSEAFGAVYGYTF

D: .
V: TRBV7-9
CDR3: CASSLGASNEQFF

D: .
V: TRBV25-1
CDR3: CASKGFAEQYF

D: .
V: TRBV2
CDR3: CASRAVGYTF

D: TRBD1
V: TRBV7-9
CDR3: CASGSTGGNTEAFF

D: .
V: TRBV6-5
CDR3: CASKGRGGDNYGYTF

D: .
V: TRBV2
CDR3: CASSDRRTTEAFF

D: .
V: TRBV6-2/TRBV6-3
CDR3: CASSYSLGPGANVLTF

D: TRBD1
V: TRBV4-2
CDR3: CASSHTGDSLYGYTF